Listed here are 18 T cell receptor beta chains from one sample, sequenced in a study of blood T cell repertoires in COVID-19 (dated by TCRdb to between 2020 and 2021). Receptors were amplified or captured by the immunoSEQ multiplex PCR assay. The table was pulled from immuneACCESS by TCRdb, which kept in-frame rearrangements only. Such tables lose some clones; where checked, under half of the loss comes from unresolved V genes, and the rest has no known cause. The sample yields about 210,000 clones; 75% to 90% were counted once. Of the sample, around 0.7% is held by the ten largest clones. Sequenced input: peripheral blood. Receptors were obtained from a man aged 35 to 55 with acute or convalescent COVID-19.

This rearrangement joins TRBV19 to TRBJ2-1, with 8 bases matching TRBD2. The CDR3 runs 15 residues. The J segment lost 9 bases and the V segment lost 6 bases, leaving 13 bases of the junction unmatched. Germline V lookup: CDR1 LNHDA, CDR2 SQIVND (reference sequence). The CDR3 DNA reads as TGTGCCAGTAGCACCCAGGGACTAGTGATCGGTGAGCAGTTCTTC. Residues: CASSTQGLVIGEQFF.

This clone has more than one count but fewer than ten. This chain uses TRBV2 with TRBJ2-6, with 8 nucleotides matching TRBD1. The germline CDR1 and CDR2 sequences are SNHLY and FYNNEI. V gave up 6 bases and J gave up 2 bases; unmatched junction bases: 12. This CDR3 has 18 residues. The CDR3 region has the DNA TGTGCCAGCAGAGAGGACAGGGTAGAAGTTCCTGGGGCCAACGTCCTGACTTTC. It codes for CASREDRVEVPGANVLTF.

This clone has just one count. The V and J genes are TRBV19 and TRBJ1-2; TRBD1 matches 9 bases. With V trimmed by 6 bases and J by 6 bases, 11 bases remained unmatched. The V gene's germline CDR1 is LNHDA and CDR2 SQIVND (reference sequence). CDR3 length: 15 residues. The CDR3 spells CASRFSGTGFDGYTF. The CDR3 bases are TGTGCCAGTAGGTTCTCCGGGACAGGGTTCGATGGCTACACCTTC.

V usage is TRBV21-1 and J usage is TRBJ2-1; TRBD2, as called in the table, went unchecked against the DNA. TRBV21-1 constitutes a pseudogene. The CDR3 has 16 residues. The CDR3 reads CASSKWGAGGYNEQFF. CDR3 DNA: TGTGCCAGCAGCAAATGGGGAGCGGGAGGTTACAATGAGCAGTTCTTC.

The chain carries TRBV13 and TRBJ2-7; 11 bases agree with TRBD2. Germline values: CDR1 PRHDT, CDR2 FYEKMQ (reference sequence). The CDR3 runs to 16 residues. The V and J ends lost 3 bases and 5 bases, in that order; junction bases with no gene match: 9. CDR3 in amino acids: CASSFTGTSGRHEQYF. For the CDR3, the DNA is TGTGCCAGCAGCTTTACCGGGACTAGCGGACGCCACGAGCAGTACTTC.

The chain links TRBV11-2 to TRBJ2-1; D not resolved. V was pared by 5 bases and J by 0 bases, with 11 bases between. CDR1 is SGHAT and CDR2 is FQNNGV in the germline V gene. CDR3 length: 15 residues. The CDR3 loop reads CASSPVLISYNEQFF. The CDR3 nucleotides read TGTGCCAGCAGCCCCGTCCTTATCTCCTACAATGAGCAGTTCTTC.

This chain connects TRBV19 to TRBJ1-6, with unresolved D. Trimming pared 5 bases from V and 8 bases from J, leaving 16 bases between. The CDR3 runs 15 residues. Germline lookup yields CDR1 LNHDA and CDR2 SQIVND (reference sequence). As DNA, the CDR3 is TGTGCCAGTAGTGCTTCTGGGTTCGGGGATTCACCCCTCCACTTT. The encoded protein is CASSASGFGDSPLHF.

The genes are TRBV12-3 or TRBV12-4 and TRBJ2-1, with a weak D call TRBD1 (6 bases). This CDR3 spans 13 amino acids. V was clipped by 5 bases and J by 6 bases, with 11 bases between them. CDR3 in DNA: TGTGCCAGCAGTCCCTACAGGGTCAATGAGCAGTTCTTC. It is translated as CASSPYRVNEQFF.

The rearrangement uses TRBV7-2 and TRBJ2-7; tentatively, D is TRBD2 (5 bases). CDR1 is SGHTA and CDR2 is FQGNSA in the germline V gene. Deletions cut 5 bases from V and 6 bases from J, with 14 bases between. This CDR3 region has 13 residues. CDR3 region: CASSPRWGAEQYF. The DNA for the CDR3 is TGTGCCAGCAGCCCTAGATGGGGAGCCGAGCAGTACTTC.

The chain couples TRBV30 to TRBJ2-7; 14 bases fit TRBD2. The CDR3 extends over 15 amino acids. After removal of 0 bases from V and 4 bases from J, the junction contained 2 bases not matched to a gene. Germline V gene data show CDR1 as GTSNPN and CDR2 as SVGIG (reference sequence). The CDR3 sequence: CAWSVGLAGGYEQYF. CDR3 nucleotides: TGTGCCTGGAGTGTAGGACTAGCGGGAGGATACGAGCAGTACTTC.

This chain joins TRBV27 and TRBJ2-2, with TRBD2 matching 9 bases. This CDR3 is 15 amino acids long. Germline-derived CDR1 and CDR2 are MNHEY and SMNVEV (reference sequence). V lost 2 bases and J lost 6; bases outside the gene matches: 4. CDR3 sequence (DNA): TGTGCCAGCAGTTTAGCGGGACTAGCCCCCGGGGAGCTGTTTTTT. Translation gives CASSLAGLAPGELFF.

The chain carries TRBV29-1 and TRBJ1-3; possibly TRBD1 for D (6 bases). The CDR3 has 14 amino acids. CDR1 is SQVTM, CDR2 ANQGSEA, per germline. Deletions cut 4 bases from V and 0 bases from J, with 10 bases between. The CDR3 coding sequence is TGCAGCGTTGTACAGGGACACTCTGGAAACACCATATATTTT. Residues: CSVVQGHSGNTIYF.

V and J are TRBV5-1 and TRBJ2-1, with 7 positions matching TRBD2. The CDR3 has 18 residues. The ends lost 4 bases at V and 3 bases at J; junction bases unmatched: 16. Looked up from germline, CDR1 is SGHRS and CDR2 is YFSETQ. CDR3 sequence (DNA): TGCGCCAGCAGCCCCCAGCGGGGAAACGCCCCTCGCTACAATGAGCAGTTCTTC. Its protein product is CASSPQRGNAPRYNEQFF.

The chain couples TRBV19 to TRBJ1-1; no firm D call. The germline V and J ends were trimmed by 5 bases and 1 base, with 14 bases remaining between them. CDR1 LNHDA and CDR2 SQIVND come from the germline V gene (reference sequence). The CDR3 contains 15 residues. CDR3 DNA sequence: TGTGCCAGTAGTTATTTATTAGGGAGGAACACTGAAGCTTTCTTT. This sequence encodes CASSYLLGRNTEAFF.

This chain connects TRBV30 to TRBJ2-3, with D maybe TRBD2 (6 bases). Germline CDR1 GTSNPN, CDR2 SVGIG (reference sequence). CDR3 length equals 13 residues. V was trimmed by 2 bases and J by 5 bases, leaving 11 bases between them. As DNA, the CDR3 is TGTGCCTGGAGTCGGGGGACCCGAGATACGCAGTATTTT. Translated, it gives CAWSRGTRDTQYF.

The V call is TRBV4-1, the J call TRBJ2-7; D is perhaps TRBD1 (6 bases). The CDR3 spans 14 residues. V was pared by 4 bases and J by 4 bases, with 14 bases between. Germline lookup yields CDR1 MGHRA and CDR2 YSYEKL. The CDR3 DNA reads as TGCGCCAGCAGCCCCGGGACACTGTTGTACGAGCAGTACTTC. Translation gives CASSPGTLLYEQYF.

The chain links TRBV28 to TRBJ2-7; D is perhaps TRBD1 (5 bases). Looked up from germline, CDR1 is MDHEN and CDR2 is SYDVKM. V shed 6 bases and J shed 4 bases, with 16 bases lying between them. The CDR3 has 14 amino acids. The CDR3 loop is CASRARRDSYEQYF. The CDR3 DNA follows: TGTGCCAGCAGGGCACGCAGGGATTCGTACGAGCAGTACTTC.

CDR3 loop: CAWRLAGQQFF. In nucleotides, the CDR3 is TGTGCCTGGAGGCTAGCGGGCCAGCAGTTCTTC. The chain couples TRBV30 to TRBJ2-1; 8 bases fit TRBD2. Germline CDR1 GTSNPN, CDR2 SVGIG (reference sequence). Trimming removed 3 bases from V and 11 bases from J; junction bases left unmatched: 3. CDR3 length: 11 amino acids.